A single sample is the source of the 9 T cell receptor beta chains below, sequenced in a study of neurological immune-mediated disorders. TCRdb called the 5' RACE reads again in MiXCR, with one record for every CDR3 protein. The table has approximately 30,000 distinct CDR3 sequences, about 16% seen once. The sample taken for sequencing was PBMCs. These receptors came from a man aged 70-80 years in good health.

The sample holds many counts of this clonotype. The genes are TRBV29-1 and TRBJ1-2, with D unclear. Deletions cut 4 bases from V and 7 bases from J, with 13 bases between. Germline V CDR1 and CDR2: SQVTM, ANQGSEA. The CDR3 extends over 12 amino acids. Here the CDR3 reads CSVVISTVGYTF. The CDR3 DNA follows: TGCAGCGTTGTGATATCGACGGTTGGCTACACCTTC.

The sample holds many counts of this clonotype. This chain links TRBV25-1 with TRBJ2-3; TRBD1 or TRBD2 may be the D gene (5 bases each). The CDR3 length is 14 residues. CDR1 is MGHDK, CDR2 SYGVNS, per germline. V lost 7 bases to trimming and J lost 1 base, with 12 bases between them. CDR3: CASTSGTGTDTQYF. CDR3 DNA sequence: TGTGCCAGCACCTCCGGGACCGGCACAGATACGCAGTATTTT. The entire variable domain, with the rest obtained from reference TRBV25-1 and TRBJ2-3, is as follows: EADIYQTPRYLVIGTGKKITLECSQTMGHDKMYWYQQDPGMELHLIHYSYGVNSTEKGDLSSESTVSRIRTEHFPLTLESARPSHTSQYLCASTSGTGTDTQYFGPGTRLTVL.

In its sample, this clonotype was seen many times. In DNA, the CDR3 is TGCAGTGCTAGAGCCCGGACAACAGCCATATATTTT. Encoded protein: CSARARTTAIYF. This chain uses TRBV20-1 with TRBJ1-3; the D gene is possibly TRBD1 (5 bases). The V gene lost 1 base and the J gene lost 11 bases, with 12 bases spanning the gap. This CDR3 spans 12 amino acids. Germline-derived CDR1 and CDR2 are DFQATT and SNEGSKA (reference sequence).

There are many counts of this clonotype. The chain couples TRBV7-9 to TRBJ1-5; possibly TRBD1 for D (6 bases). Trimming took off 6 bases at V and 3 bases at J, with 12 bases between the two ends. The CDR3 runs to 14 residues. The germline CDR1 and CDR2 sequences are SEHNR and FQNEAQ (reference sequence). For the CDR3, the DNA is TGTGCCAGCAGTCCGGGACACACCAATCAGCCCCAGCATTTT. It translates to CASSPGHTNQPQHF.

This clonotype was observed at least ten times. This chain uses TRBV4-1 with TRBJ2-1, with 9 bases aligning to TRBD2. Germline CDR1 MGHRA, CDR2 YSYEKL. This CDR3 is 19 amino acids long. V dropped 3 bases and J dropped 3; count of bases not matched to a gene: 15. Here the CDR3 DNA reads TGCGCCAGCAGCCACGCGAGGGCCCTAGCGGGGAAGGTCTACAATGAGCAGTTCTTC. Translating gives CASSHARALAGKVYNEQFF.

This clonotype was observed many times. The chain couples TRBV7-9 to TRBJ1-6; TRBD1 is a possible D gene (6 bases). V lost 3 bases and J lost 10, with 13 bases in between. The CDR3 length is 14 residues. CDR1 is SEHNR and CDR2 is FQNEAQ in the germline V gene (reference sequence). This CDR3 is CASSFGRGGSPLHF. The CDR3 region has the DNA TGTGCCAGCAGCTTCGGCAGGGGAGGATCACCCCTCCACTTT.

This clonotype was seen a few times. The chain couples TRBV7-8 to TRBJ1-4; TRBD1 aligns across 8 bases. Looked up from germline, CDR1 is SGHVS and CDR2 is FQNEAQ. The CDR3 sequence is 15 residues long. V lost 3 bases, J lost 5 bases, and 5 bases stayed unmatched. The CDR3 DNA follows: TGTGCCAGCAGCTTTAACAGGGGGACGAATGAAAAACTGTTTTTT. Its protein product is CASSFNRGTNEKLFF.

This clonotype was picked up many times. This rearrangement joins TRBV5-1 to TRBJ2-3, with 9 bases that match TRBD2. V lost 0 bases and J lost 2; bases outside the gene matches: 7. CDR3 size: 17 residues. The germline gives CDR1 SGHRS, CDR2 YFSETQ. This CDR3 is CASSLEVAGALTDTQYF. The CDR3 region has the DNA TGCGCCAGCAGCTTGGAGGTAGCGGGGGCCCTCACAGATACGCAGTATTTT.

This clonotype was recorded at least ten times. J is TRBJ2-3 and V is TRBV24-1; weak D call: TRBD2 (5 bases). CDR3 length: 14 amino acids. Trimming removed 3 bases from V and 2 bases from J, with 8 bases in between. Germline CDR1 is KGHDR and CDR2 is SFDVKD. As DNA, the CDR3 is TGTGCCACCAGTGATGCCCGGGACACAGATACGCAGTATTTT. Amino acids: CATSDARDTDTQYF.